The 23 T cell receptor beta chains below come from one sample, sequenced in a study of shared clonotypes between healthy human individuals. Using immunoSEQ multiplex PCR, the repertoire was profiled, and TCRdb retains in-frame clones only, with some absent. The sample lists more than 2 million clones; roughly 95% were seen once. In the naive CD8 group, cells lacked CD45RO and were positively selected for CCR7, so terminally differentiated effector memory CD45RA+ cells were left out. Sequencing was carried out using naive CD8+ T cells sorted from blood. The source is a man aged 18 to 30 in good health.

Notes on this clone: This sample includes further DNA sequences coding for the same CDR3. The V call is TRBV5-1, the J call TRBJ2-7; perhaps TRBD1 as D (6 bases). The CDR3 spans 12 residues. The V gene lost 4 bases and the J gene lost 4 bases, with 9 bases spanning the gap. Germline V gene data show CDR1 as SGHRS and CDR2 as YFSETQ. CDR3 sequence: CASSPRGYEQYF. Written as DNA, the CDR3 is TGCGCCAGCAGCCCCAGGGGATACGAGCAGTACTTC.

This chain links TRBV2 with TRBJ2-7; the D gene could be TRBD1 or TRBD2 (5 bases each). V was clipped by 7 bases and J by 0 bases, with 16 bases between them. CDR3 size: 15 residues. CDR1 and CDR2 (germline): SNHLY, FYNNEI. The CDR3 coding sequence is TGTGCCAGCAAGAGTGAGGGGAACCCCTCCTACGAGCAGTACTTC. It translates to CASKSEGNPSYEQYF.

This clone was observed once. V usage is TRBV28 and J usage is TRBJ2-7; D is possibly TRBD2 (7 bases). The V and J ends lost 6 bases and 7 bases respectively, with 19 bases between them. In germline, CDR1 is MDHEN, CDR2 SYDVKM. This CDR3 has 14 amino acids. In nucleotides, the CDR3 is TGTGCCAGCAGCCAACAGGGAGGGGGAGGTGAGCAGTACTTC. It is translated as CASSQQGGGGEQYF.

With regard to this clone: Additional DNA sequences in this sample encode the identical CDR3. The chain recombines TRBV6-5 with TRBJ2-7, with D possibly being TRBD1 or TRBD2 (5 bases each). V was trimmed by 5 bases and J by 4 bases, leaving 15 bases between them. Germline V gene data show CDR1 as MNHEY and CDR2 as SVGAGI. This CDR3 spans 14 amino acids. This chain's CDR3 is CASSPGTTSYEQYF. The CDR3 nucleotides read TGTGCCAGCAGTCCCGGGACCACTTCGTACGAGCAGTACTTC.

The chain couples TRBV5-1 to TRBJ2-7; TRBD1 is a possible D gene (6 bases). The CDR3 length is 15 residues. V lost 3 bases, J lost 5 bases, and 18 bases lay in between. CDR1 is SGHRS and CDR2 is YFSETQ in the germline V gene. The CDR3 bases are TGCGCCAGCAGCTCCCCGGACAGACCCCAGGACGAGCAGTACTTC. As protein: CASSSPDRPQDEQYF.

This clone was counted between two and nine times. This rearrangement joins TRBV30 to TRBJ1-2; D remains ambiguous. Trimming removed 2 bases from V and 0 bases from J, with 13 bases in between. CDR1 GTSNPN and CDR2 SVGIG come from the germline V gene (reference sequence). The CDR3 spans 15 residues. This chain's CDR3 is CAWSPGWTPNYGYTF. CDR3 DNA sequence: TGTGCCTGGAGTCCCGGTTGGACGCCTAACTATGGCTACACCTTC. Full variable domain (outside the CDR3, taken from reference TRBV30 and TRBJ1-2): SQTIHQWPATLVQPVGSPLSLECTVEGTSNPNLYWYRQAAGRGLQLLFYSVGIGQISSEVPQNLSASRPQDRQFILSSKKLLLSDSGFYLCAWSPGWTPNYGYTFGSGTRLTVV.

This rearrangement joins TRBV9 to TRBJ2-3, with 12 bases identical to TRBD2. With 3 bases clipped from V and 0 bases from J, the junction kept 14 bases outside the gene matches. Germline lookup yields CDR1 SGDLS and CDR2 YYNGEE. This CDR3 contains 20 residues. DNA of the CDR3: TGTGCCAGCAGCGGACGGTCACTAGCGGGGGGCAGAATTAGCACAGATACGCAGTATTTT. Protein sequence: CASSGRSLAGGRISTDTQYF.

The chain couples TRBV4-1 to TRBJ2-7, with 8 bases identical to TRBD1. Germline loops: CDR1 MGHRA, CDR2 YSYEKL. J lost 1 base, V lost 0 bases, and 11 bases had no gene match. CDR3 length: 18 residues. The CDR3 spells CASSQDITGGDLSYEQYF. CDR3 DNA: TGCGCCAGCAGCCAAGATATAACAGGGGGAGACCTTTCCTACGAGCAGTACTTC.

The rearrangement uses TRBV7-9 and TRBJ1-4; D may be TRBD1 (6 bases). CDR1 is SEHNR, CDR2 FQNEAQ, per germline (reference sequence). The CDR3 extends over 18 amino acids. Trimming stripped 4 bases from V and 4 bases from J, with 22 bases between. Here the CDR3 DNA reads TGTGCCAGCAGCTCCACACAGACCTACAGGGCCCTTAATGAAAAACTGTTTTTT. Encoded protein: CASSSTQTYRALNEKLFF.

The gene calls are TRBV5-1 and TRBJ2-7; D remains unclear. The length of the CDR3 is 14 residues. Germline V CDR1 and CDR2: SGHRS, YFSETQ. V was clipped by 0 bases and J by 0 bases, with 7 bases between them. CDR3 region: CASSLEGYSYEQYF. The CDR3 DNA reads as TGCGCCAGCAGCTTGGAGGGTTACTCCTACGAGCAGTACTTC.

The chain combines TRBV10-2 with TRBJ2-3, with 7 nucleotides matching TRBD2. This CDR3 spans 14 amino acids. Germline CDR1 and CDR2: WSHSY and SAAADI. V lost 3 bases to trimming and J lost 1 base; unmatched junction nucleotides: 1. CDR3 coding DNA: TGCGCCAGCAGTGACACTAGCGGCACAGATACGCAGTATTTT. Translated: CASSDTSGTDTQYF.

The chain uses TRBV13 and TRBJ2-7, with a weak D call TRBD2 (6 bases). The CDR3 consists of 13 residues. CDR1 and CDR2 (germline): PRHDT, FYEKMQ (reference sequence). V dropped 7 bases and J dropped 5 bases, with 15 bases sitting between them. CDR3 DNA sequence: TGTGCCAGCACCCAGGGCGGGGTAGACGAGCAGTACTTC. The encoded protein is CASTQGGVDEQYF.

This sequence joins TRBV29-1 and TRBJ2-2, with a tentative D call TRBD1 (6 bases). With 7 bases removed from V and 2 bases from J, the gap between germline ends came to 14 bases. Germline values: CDR1 SQVTM, CDR2 ANQGSEA. The CDR3 contains 14 residues. The CDR3 sequence is CSALPGHNTGELFF. The CDR3 DNA sequence: TGCAGCGCCCTTCCGGGACATAACACCGGGGAGCTGTTTTTT.

This chain joins TRBV10-3 and TRBJ2-2; 9 bases agree with TRBD1. Germline V gene data show CDR1 as ENHRY and CDR2 as SYGVKD. CDR3 length: 14 amino acids. Germline trimming cut 10 bases from V and 3 bases from J; bases unmatched to any gene: 6. The CDR3: CATRQGVDTGELFF. CDR3 nucleotide sequence: TGTGCCACGCGACAGGGGGTAGACACCGGGGAGCTGTTTTTT.

V gene TRBV2 combines with J gene TRBJ2-7; tentative D call: TRBD1 (6 bases). The CDR3 is made up of 14 amino acids. V was clipped by 1 base and J by 8 bases, with 15 bases between them. Per the germline V gene, CDR1 is SNHLY and CDR2 is FYNNEI. CDR3 in amino acids: CASSEGQEFLQQYF. CDR3 nucleotides: TGTGCCAGCAGTGAAGGACAGGAATTTTTGCAGCAGTACTTC.

This rearrangement joins TRBV6-1 to TRBJ2-3; the D is unclear. Germline-derived CDR1 and CDR2 are MNHNS and SASEGT. The CDR3 contains 14 residues. Trimming cost V 5 bases and J 4 bases, with 13 bases left between them. As DNA, the CDR3 is TGTGCCAGCAGTATCCTTAATTTTGCAGATACGCAGTATTTT. The encoded protein is CASSILNFADTQYF.

The V and J genes are TRBV10-3 and TRBJ2-7; D not certain. In germline, CDR1 is ENHRY, CDR2 SYGVKD. The CDR3 runs 11 residues. V was shortened by 5 bases and J by 6 bases, with 8 bases between the two germline ends. This CDR3 is CAISNTGEQYF. Here the CDR3 DNA reads TGTGCCATCAGTAACACGGGCGAGCAGTACTTC.

The J gene is TRBJ2-1, the V gene TRBV28, with TRBD1 matching 9 bases. CDR1 is MDHEN, CDR2 SYDVKM, per germline. V lost 6 bases, J lost 3 bases, and 6 bases stayed unmatched. The CDR3 totals 15 residues. CDR3 sequence: CASSHRQGGYNEQFF. The CDR3, as DNA: TGTGCCAGCAGCCATAGACAGGGGGGCTACAATGAGCAGTTCTTC. Variable domain in full (rest from reference TRBV28 and TRBJ2-1): DVKVTQSSRYLVKRTGEKVFLECVQDMDHENMFWYRQDPGLGLRLIYFSYDVKMKEKGDIPEGYSVSREKKERFSLILESASTNQTSMYLCASSHRQGGYNEQFFGPGTRLTVL.

The gene calls are TRBV27 and TRBJ2-2; 10 positions agree with TRBD2. V was pared by 8 bases and J by 6 bases, with 6 bases of the junction left unmatched. The CDR3 contains 14 residues. Germline CDR1 reads MNHEY; CDR2 reads SMNVEV (reference sequence). CDR3 nucleotide sequence: TGTGCCAGCGGACCTAGCGGGAGTCCCGGGGAGCTGTTTTTT. It codes for CASGPSGSPGELFF.

The V gene is TRBV4-1, the J gene TRBJ1-1; D might be TRBD1 (5 bases). The germline V gene has CDR1 MGHRA and CDR2 YSYEKL. The CDR3 has 15 amino acids. V lost 1 base to trimming and J lost 1 base, with 10 bases between them. The CDR3 protein is CASSQVEGRNTEAFF. The CDR3 bases are TGCGCCAGCAGCCAAGTCGAGGGGCGGAACACTGAAGCTTTCTTT.

This chain connects TRBV6-5 to TRBJ1-5, with D tentatively TRBD1 (6 bases). Germline assignment: CDR1 MNHEY and CDR2 SVGAGI. The CDR3 has 13 amino acids. Trimming took 8 bases from V and 6 from J, leaving 14 bases between them. In DNA form, the CDR3 reads TGTGCCAGCCCGCAGGGGCCCAGTCAGCCCCAGCATTTT. It translates to CASPQGPSQPQHF.

The chain employs TRBV5-1 and TRBJ2-5; no clear D gene. The CDR3 sequence is 13 residues long. Germline CDR1 reads SGHRS; CDR2 reads YFSETQ. V was cut by 4 bases and J by 1 base, with 8 bases left in between. CDR3 sequence reads: CASSVWPQETQYF. CDR3 DNA: TGCGCCAGCAGCGTCTGGCCCCAAGAGACCCAGTACTTC.

The chain uses TRBV9 and TRBJ2-7, with 10 bases that match TRBD2. The CDR3 runs to 15 residues. Unmatched junction bases numbered 7, after V lost 0 bases and J lost 7 bases. CDR1 and CDR2 from the germline V gene are SGDLS and YYNGEE. The CDR3 loop reads CASSVAGLAGEEQYF. In DNA, the CDR3 is TGTGCCAGCAGCGTAGCCGGGCTAGCGGGGGAAGAGCAGTACTTC.